These 14 T cell receptor beta chains share one sample of origin, sequenced in a study of T cell repertoires in cytomegalovirus infection. The antigens for these receptors are not known. One entry per CDR3 protein, called by TCRdb with MiXCR from the reads. The sample has a few hundred thousand distinct CDR3 sequences, about 33% seen once. The starting material was cultured PBMCs, obtained from culture after CMV antigen stimulation. The source is a human donor in good health (CMV status not recorded). Some clones in this sample may be carry-over from other donors' samples.

V and J are TRBV5-6 and TRBJ1-1; 8 positions agree with TRBD1. V gave up 0 bases and J gave up 2 bases; unmatched junction bases: 9. The germline gives CDR1 SGHDT, CDR2 YYEEEE. The CDR3 has 17 amino acids. The CDR3 DNA reads TGTGCCAGCAGCTTGGGTGGCACAGACAGGGGTAACACTGAAGCTTTCTTT. This codes for CASSLGGTDRGNTEAFF.

There are many counts of this clonotype. The chain links TRBV29-1 to TRBJ1-2; no firm D call. This CDR3 has 15 residues. The V end was cut by 0 bases, the J end by 3 bases, with 14 bases between. Germline CDR1 is SQVTM and CDR2 is ANQGSEA. The CDR3 loop reads CSVEDGSSRYYGYTF. Here the CDR3 DNA reads TGCAGCGTTGAAGATGGTTCTTCGCGTTACTATGGCTACACCTTC.

This clonotype turned up a few times. The V gene is TRBV20-1, the J gene TRBJ2-5, with TRBD1 matching over 10 bases. This CDR3 region has 14 residues. Germline CDR1 DFQATT, CDR2 SNEGSKA (reference sequence). V dropped 5 bases and J dropped 7; count of bases not matched to a gene: 10. The CDR3 spells CSAYSDRGLGTQYF. The CDR3 nucleotides are TGCAGTGCTTATTCCGACAGGGGGCTGGGGACCCAGTACTTC.

The V gene is TRBV28, the J gene TRBJ2-1, with unresolved D. This CDR3 comprises 14 residues. The germline V and J ends were trimmed by 5 bases and 2 bases, with 10 bases remaining between them. Germline values: CDR1 MDHEN, CDR2 SYDVKM. The CDR3 here is CASSATRPYNEQFF. The CDR3 region has the DNA TGTGCCAGCAGTGCGACGAGGCCCTACAATGAGCAGTTCTTC.

This clonotype was detected a few times. The gene calls are TRBV4-2 and TRBJ2-1; 9 bases map to TRBD1. The CDR3 is 13 amino acids. V shed 3 bases and J 12 bases; nucleotides not matched to a gene: 6. The germline gives CDR1 LGHNA, CDR2 YNFKEQ. The CDR3 nucleotides read TGTGCCAGCAGCCAGGACAGGGGAATAAGGCAGTTCTTC. Translating gives CASSQDRGIRQFF.

The CDR3 DNA reads as TGTGCCAGCAGTCGAGCGGGGGCAGGGGGGACTGAAGCTTTCTTT. Amino acid sequence: CASSRAGAGGTEAFF. The chain recombines TRBV12-3 or TRBV12-4 with TRBJ1-1, with 7 bases that match TRBD1. V was clipped by 5 bases and J by 5 bases; unmatched bases: 11. The CDR3 is 15 residues long.

In this sample, this clonotype turned up once. The CDR3 DNA sequence: TGTGCCAGCAGTCTCGGACAGGAGCAGTACTTC. It specifies CASSLGQEQYF. This chain joins TRBV27 and TRBJ2-7; tentative D call: TRBD1 (6 bases). Germline lookup yields CDR1 MNHEY and CDR2 SMNVEV (reference sequence). The CDR3 has 11 amino acids. V was shortened by 5 bases and J by 7 bases, with 9 bases between the two germline ends.

This clonotype has only a few counts. This sequence joins TRBV12-3 or TRBV12-4 and TRBJ1-1; D may be TRBD1 (5 bases). Trimming cost V 6 bases and J 11 bases, with 31 bases left between them. The CDR3 contains 17 residues. CDR3 amino acids: CASRLDLSGQALLGAFF. CDR3 coding DNA: TGTGCCAGCAGGCTTGATCTGAGCGGACAAGCCTTGTTGGGGGCTTTCTTT.

This clonotype was seen a handful of times. The chain employs TRBV20-1 and TRBJ1-5; 10 bases agree with TRBD1. Losses at the gene ends were 7 bases for V and 0 bases for J; bases not matched to a gene: 6. CDR3 length equals 15 residues. In germline, CDR1 is DFQATT, CDR2 SNEGSKA (reference sequence). The CDR3 nucleotides read TGCAGTGTGGGGACAGGGGTTTATAGCAATCAGCCCCAGCATTTT. Its protein is CSVGTGVYSNQPQHF.

This clonotype has only a few counts. V is TRBV6-1 and J is TRBJ1-1, with D possibly TRBD1 on 6 matching bases. The CDR3 is 16 residues long. V gave up 8 bases and J gave up 5 bases, with 24 bases separating them. CDR1 and CDR2 from the germline V gene are MNHNS and SASEGT. This CDR3 reads CASEYGGGGGGTEAFF. The CDR3, as DNA: TGTGCCAGCGAATACGGGGGCGGGGGCGGAGGGACTGAAGCTTTCTTT.

This clonotype was seen more than once but under ten times. The chain couples TRBV6-1 to TRBJ2-1; a possible D gene is TRBD2 (6 bases). V lost 5 bases and J 3 bases, leaving 20 bases between the germline ends. Germline-derived CDR1 and CDR2 are MNHNS and SASEGT. The CDR3 runs to 17 residues. The CDR3 reads CASSFSAGSGLYNEQFF. DNA of the CDR3: TGTGCCAGCAGTTTTTCCGCGGGTAGCGGACTCTACAATGAGCAGTTCTTC.

This clonotype was seen many times. The chain employs TRBV7-2 and TRBJ2-5; possible D gene TRBD2, 5 bases. The CDR3 is made up of 15 amino acids. Germline V gene lookup returns CDR1 SGHTA and CDR2 FQGNSA. The germline V and J ends were trimmed by 4 bases and 4 bases, with 16 bases remaining between them. The DNA for the CDR3 is TGTGCCAGCAGCTCAGGACTCCTAGGAAGAGAGACCCAGTACTTC. Protein: CASSSGLLGRETQYF.

The chain uses TRBV11-2 and TRBJ2-7; D gene uncertain. The germline V and J ends were trimmed by 0 bases and 4 bases, with 7 bases remaining between them. Germline loops: CDR1 SGHAT, CDR2 FQNNGV. This CDR3 comprises 13 residues. CDR3 region: CASSLDVGYEQYF. The CDR3, as DNA: TGTGCCAGCAGCTTAGATGTGGGATACGAGCAGTACTTC.

The gene calls are TRBV7-2 and TRBJ2-1, with D maybe TRBD1 (6 bases). Germline V gene lookup returns CDR1 SGHTA and CDR2 FQGNSA. The CDR3 totals 15 residues. The germline V and J ends were trimmed by 1 base and 6 bases, with 13 bases remaining between them. The CDR3 loop is CASSLVVGASNEQFF. Written as DNA, the CDR3 is TGTGCCAGCAGCTTAGTGGTGGGGGCTAGCAATGAGCAGTTCTTC.